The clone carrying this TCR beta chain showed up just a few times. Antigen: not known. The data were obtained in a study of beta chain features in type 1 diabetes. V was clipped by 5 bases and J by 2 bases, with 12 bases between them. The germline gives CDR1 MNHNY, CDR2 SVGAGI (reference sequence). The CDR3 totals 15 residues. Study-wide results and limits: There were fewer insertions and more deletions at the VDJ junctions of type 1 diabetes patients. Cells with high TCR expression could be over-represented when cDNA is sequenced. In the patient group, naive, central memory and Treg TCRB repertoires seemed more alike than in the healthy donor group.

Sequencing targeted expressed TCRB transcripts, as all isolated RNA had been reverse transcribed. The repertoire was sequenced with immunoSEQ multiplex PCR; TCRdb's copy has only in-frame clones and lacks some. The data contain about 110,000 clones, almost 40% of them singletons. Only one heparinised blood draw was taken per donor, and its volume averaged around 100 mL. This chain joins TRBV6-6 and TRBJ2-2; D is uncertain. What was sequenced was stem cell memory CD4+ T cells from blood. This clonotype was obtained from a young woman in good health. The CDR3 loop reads CASSRVTRNTGELFF. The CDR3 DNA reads TGTGCCAGCAGTCGGGTGACCAGAAACACCGGGGAGCTGTTTTTT.